Listed here are 19 T cell receptor beta chains from one sample, sequenced in a study of low-dose radiotherapy and immunotherapy resistance in tumors. Alpha and beta chains were covered, as first-strand cDNA relied on TRAV- and TRBV-specific primers. TCR amplification ran roughly 20 PCR cycles using constant-region and V-primer adapter primers. Via MiXCR, TCRdb re-called the reads, giving one row per CDR3 protein. The table includes about 10,000 distinct CDR3 sequences, about 51% detected once. These TCRs come from a human donor with advanced metastatic prostate, ovarian, gallbladder or colorectal cancer (not recorded which). This table probably holds off-target reads from a library built for another chain.

This chain joins TRBV18 and TRBJ1-2, with D unclear. The CDR3 consists of 13 residues. Germline CDR1 is KGHSH and CDR2 is LQKENI. Trimming took off 3 bases at V and 2 bases at J, with 7 bases between the two ends. The CDR3 sequence: CASSPVANYGYTF. The CDR3 DNA reads as TGTGCCAGCTCACCGGTGGCAAACTATGGCTACACCTTC.

The chain combines TRBV18 with TRBJ2-1; 9 bases line up with TRBD2. CDR3 length equals 16 residues. Per the germline V gene, CDR1 is KGHSH and CDR2 is LQKENI. V shed 3 bases, J shed 8 bases, and the junction held 11 bases outside the gene matches. CDR3 bases: TGTGCCAGCTCACCCGTGGCGGCGGGAGGGCCTCATGAGCAGTTCTTC. The encoded protein is CASSPVAAGGPHEQFF.

The CDR3 loop reads CASSQEQSTEAFF. CDR3 in DNA: TGTGCCAGCAGCCAGGAACAGAGCACTGAAGCTTTCTTT. The J gene is TRBJ1-1, the V gene TRBV3-1; no clear D. The germline V gene has CDR1 LGHDT and CDR2 YNNKEL (reference sequence). Trimming took off 3 bases at V and 4 bases at J, with 9 bases between the two ends. The CDR3 has 13 residues.

This clonotype was counted only a few times. The chain links TRBV13 to TRBJ2-7, with 11 bases that match TRBD1. Trimming removed 5 bases from V and 3 bases from J; junction bases left unmatched: 6. The CDR3 runs 15 residues. Per the germline V gene, CDR1 is PRHDT and CDR2 is FYEKMQ (reference sequence). The CDR3 reads CASSPDRGLNYEQYF. The CDR3 nucleotides read TGTGCCAGCAGCCCGGACAGGGGGCTTAACTACGAGCAGTACTTC.

V and J are TRBV4-2 and TRBJ2-3; 9 bases align to TRBD2. V trimming: 0 bases; J trimming: 4 bases; junction bases outside the gene matches: 5. The CDR3 loop spans 16 amino acids. Germline-derived CDR1 and CDR2 are LGHNA and YNFKEQ. CDR3 sequence (DNA): TGTGCCAGCAGCCAAGAGGCGGGGGGGCTCTCAGATACGCAGTATTTT. Its protein product is CASSQEAGGLSDTQYF.

The chain joins TRBV2 to TRBJ2-5; 11 positions agree with TRBD2. CDR3 length: 19 residues. Germline V lookup: CDR1 SNHLY, CDR2 FYNNEI. The trim removed 2 bases at V and 3 bases at J, leaving 14 bases unmatched. The CDR3 DNA reads TGTGCCAGCAGTGAATGGCTAGCGGGGGGACTGAAAGCAGAAGAGACCCAGTACTTC. Translating it yields CASSEWLAGGLKAEETQYF.

V and J are TRBV14 and TRBJ2-2; D is ambiguous. V dropped 4 bases and J dropped 4 bases, with 16 bases sitting between them. The CDR3 totals 16 residues. Germline V gene sequence: CDR1 SGHDN, CDR2 FVKESK. The CDR3 sequence is CASSPLKSTLTGELFF. The CDR3 DNA reads TGTGCCAGCAGCCCCCTGAAGAGCACACTCACCGGGGAGCTGTTTTTT. The full variable domain, completed using reference TRBV14 and TRBJ2-2, is EAGVTQFPSHSVIEKGQTVTLRCDPISGHDNLYWYRRVMGKEIKFLLHFVKESKQDESGMPNNRFLAERTGGTYSTLKVQPAELEDSGVYFCASSPLKSTLTGELFFGEGSRLTVL.

V gene TRBV7-9 combines with J gene TRBJ1-2; 7 nucleotides line up with TRBD1. Germline CDR1 is SEHNR and CDR2 is FQNEAQ (reference sequence). V shed 5 bases and J 6 bases; nucleotides not matched to a gene: 12. CDR3 size: 15 residues. The CDR3 DNA reads as TGTGCCAGCAGCAGGGGGACAGTCCACACAGATGGCTACACCTTC. It specifies CASSRGTVHTDGYTF.

J is TRBJ2-1 and V is TRBV29-1; no clear D. Germline CDR1 reads SQVTM; CDR2 reads ANQGSEA. This CDR3 has 11 amino acids. With 5 bases removed from V and 5 bases from J, the gap between germline ends came to 7 bases. This CDR3 reads CSVFRDNEQFF. The CDR3 nucleotides are TGCAGCGTTTTCAGAGACAATGAGCAGTTCTTC.

In its sample, this clonotype was seen a few times. The chain is built from TRBV6-8 and TRBJ2-5, with D maybe TRBD1 (6 bases). Trimming shortened V by 5 bases and J by 5 bases, and 12 bases separated the two germline ends. This CDR3 is 13 amino acids long. Germline CDR1 reads MNHGY; CDR2 reads SAAAGT. The CDR3 bases are TGTGCCAGCAGTACAGGGTTCGGGGAGACCCAGTACTTC. This codes for CASSTGFGETQYF.

This clonotype has only a few counts. One end of the junction does not line up with germline, which may come from a read error. V gene TRBV24-1 combines with J gene TRBJ2-1, with 9 nucleotides matching TRBD2. CDR1 and CDR2 from the germline V gene are KGHDR and SFDVKD. The length of the CDR3 is 14 residues. CDR3 sequence reads: CASSPAGGGHEQFF. The CDR3 DNA follows: TGTGCCAGCAGTCCGGCGGGGGGGGGTCATGAGCAGTTCTTC.

The V call is TRBV5-1, the J call TRBJ1-5; 9 nucleotides line up with TRBD1. Germline V gene lookup returns CDR1 SGHRS and CDR2 YFSETQ. The V gene end was trimmed by 0 bases and the J gene end by 4 bases; junction bases not matched to a gene: 2. CDR3 length: 15 amino acids. The CDR3 DNA sequence: TGCGCCAGCAGCTTGGGACAGGGGGTTAATCAGCCCCAGCATTTT. Amino acids: CASSLGQGVNQPQHF.

This clonotype is a singleton in its sample. The rearrangement joins TRBV20-1 to TRBJ2-7, with a tentative D call TRBD2 (7 bases). The germline CDR1 and CDR2 sequences are DFQATT and SNEGSKA (reference sequence). The V end lost 6 bases, the J end lost 3 bases, and 21 bases lay between the germline ends. CDR3 length equals 15 residues. CDR3 loop: CSAQGLREGVYEQYF. The CDR3 nucleotides read TGCAGTGCGCAGGGGTTGAGGGAGGGTGTCTACGAGCAGTACTTC.

DNA for the CDR3: TGTGCCAGCAGTGGGGCGCATGCTGGGACCAAAAACATTCAGTACTTC. This codes for CASSGAHAGTKNIQYF. The chain couples TRBV6-8 to TRBJ2-4; D may be TRBD1 (5 bases). Per germline, CDR1 MNHGY and CDR2 SAAAGT. Trimming removed 5 bases from V and 2 bases from J, with 16 bases in between. This CDR3 comprises 16 residues.

The CDR3 region has the DNA TGTGCCAGCAGTTCGGGACGCTCTGGAAACACCATATATTTT. It encodes CASSSGRSGNTIYF. The chain employs TRBV27 and TRBJ1-3; possibly TRBD1 for D (5 bases). V was pared by 4 bases and J by 0 bases, with 7 bases between. CDR1 MNHEY and CDR2 SMNVEV come from the germline V gene (reference sequence). This CDR3 contains 14 residues.

This clonotype has a handful of counts. V is TRBV28 and J is TRBJ2-7; D possibly corresponds to TRBD1 (6 bases). This CDR3 is 16 amino acids long. Trimming removed 9 bases at V and 6 bases at J, with 27 bases between. The germline gives CDR1 MDHEN, CDR2 SYDVKM. CDR3 nucleotides: TGTGCCAGATCAAAGGATCGGGACAATCAAAAGGGCGAGCAGTACTTC. It specifies CARSKDRDNQKGEQYF.

The rearrangement joins TRBV9 to TRBJ2-5, with D possibly being TRBD1 (7 bases). V lost 3 bases, J lost 4 bases, and 25 bases lay in between. The CDR3 has 18 amino acids. Germline V CDR1 and CDR2: SGDLS, YYNGEE. The DNA of the CDR3 is TGTGCCAGCAGCGCAGAGGCCCCAGGGGGGCGCTTTGGAGAGACCCAGTACTTC. Amino acid sequence: CASSAEAPGGRFGETQYF.

This chain connects TRBV23-1 to TRBJ2-4; 8 bases line up with TRBD2. TRBV23-1 is sorted into the ORF group, with uncertain function. Trimming removed 4 bases from V and 9 bases from J; junction bases left unmatched: 11. The CDR3 runs 15 residues. The CDR3 DNA follows: TGCGCCAGCAGTCGTCGGGGGGGGCGGAGGAGCATTCAGTACTTC. Its protein is CASSRRGGRRSIQYF.

The chain combines TRBV5-3 with TRBJ2-7; D is unclear. TRBV5-3 is filed as an ORF, its function uncertain. The CDR3 has 14 residues. V was pared by 8 bases and J by 3 bases, with 18 bases between. This chain's CDR3 is CASSARASNYEQYF. Written as DNA, the CDR3 is TGTGCCAGCAGCGCCCGCGCCAGCAACTACGAGCAGTACTTC.